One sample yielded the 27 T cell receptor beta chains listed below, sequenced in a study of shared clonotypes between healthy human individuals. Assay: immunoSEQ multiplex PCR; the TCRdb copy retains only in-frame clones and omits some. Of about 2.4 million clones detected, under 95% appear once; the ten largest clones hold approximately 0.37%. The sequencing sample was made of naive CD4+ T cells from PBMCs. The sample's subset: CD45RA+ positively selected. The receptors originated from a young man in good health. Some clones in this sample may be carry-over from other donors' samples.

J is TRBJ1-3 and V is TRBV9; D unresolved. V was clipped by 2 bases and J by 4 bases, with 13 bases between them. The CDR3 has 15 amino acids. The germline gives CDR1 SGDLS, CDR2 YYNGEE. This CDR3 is CASSVTSGSGNTIYF. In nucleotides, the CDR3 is TGTGCCAGCAGCGTTACGTCCGGGTCCGGAAACACCATATATTTT.

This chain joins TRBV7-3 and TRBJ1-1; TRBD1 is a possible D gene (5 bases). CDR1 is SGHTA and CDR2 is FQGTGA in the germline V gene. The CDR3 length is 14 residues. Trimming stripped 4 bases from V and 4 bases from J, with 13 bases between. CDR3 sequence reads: CASSSQGAATEAFF. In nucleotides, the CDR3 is TGTGCCAGCAGCTCCCAGGGAGCTGCCACTGAAGCTTTCTTT.

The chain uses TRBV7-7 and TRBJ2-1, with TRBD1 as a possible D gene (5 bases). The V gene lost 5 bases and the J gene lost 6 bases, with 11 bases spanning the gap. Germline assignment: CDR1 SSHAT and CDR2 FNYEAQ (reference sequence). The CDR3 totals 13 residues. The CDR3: CASSDRAGNEQFF. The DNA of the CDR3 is TGTGCCAGCAGCGACAGAGCCGGCAATGAGCAGTTCTTC.

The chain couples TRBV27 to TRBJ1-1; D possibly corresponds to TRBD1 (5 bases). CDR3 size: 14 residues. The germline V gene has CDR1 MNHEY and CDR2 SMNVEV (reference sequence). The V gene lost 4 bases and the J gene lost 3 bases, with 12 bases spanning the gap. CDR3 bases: TGTGCCAGCAGTTCGGGGGGAAGGGACACTGAAGCTTTCTTT. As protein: CASSSGGRDTEAFF.

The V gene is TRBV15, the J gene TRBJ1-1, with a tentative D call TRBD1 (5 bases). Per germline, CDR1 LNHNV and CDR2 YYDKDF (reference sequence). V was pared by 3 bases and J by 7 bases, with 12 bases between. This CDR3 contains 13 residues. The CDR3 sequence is CATSRQGWGEAFF. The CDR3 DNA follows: TGTGCCACCAGCAGGCAGGGTTGGGGTGAAGCTTTCTTT. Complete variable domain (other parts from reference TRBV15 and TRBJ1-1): DAMVIQNPRYQVTQFGKPVTLSCSQTLNHNVMYWYQQKSSQAPKLLFHYYDKDFNNEADTPDNFQSRRPNTSFCFLDIRSPGLGDTAMYLCATSRQGWGEAFFGQGTRLTVV.

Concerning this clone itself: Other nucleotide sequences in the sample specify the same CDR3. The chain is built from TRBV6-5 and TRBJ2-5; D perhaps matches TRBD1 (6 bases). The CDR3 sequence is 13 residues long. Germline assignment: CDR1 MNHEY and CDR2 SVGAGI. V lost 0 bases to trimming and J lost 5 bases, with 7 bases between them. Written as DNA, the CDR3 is TGTGCCAGCAGTTACTCGAGGGGGGAGACCCAGTACTTC. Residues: CASSYSRGETQYF.

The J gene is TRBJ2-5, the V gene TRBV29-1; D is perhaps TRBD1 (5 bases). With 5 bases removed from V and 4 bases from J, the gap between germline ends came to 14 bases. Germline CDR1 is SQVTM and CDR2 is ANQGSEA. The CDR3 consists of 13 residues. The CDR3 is CSVSNQGGETQYF. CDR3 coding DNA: TGCAGCGTTTCGAACCAGGGTGGAGAGACCCAGTACTTC.

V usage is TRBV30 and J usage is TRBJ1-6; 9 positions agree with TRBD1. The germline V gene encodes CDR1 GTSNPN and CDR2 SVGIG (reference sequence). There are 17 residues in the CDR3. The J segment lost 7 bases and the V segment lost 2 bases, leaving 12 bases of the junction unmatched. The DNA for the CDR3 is TGTGCCTGGAGTCAAGATCGAGCGACAGGGGGAAATTCACCCCTCCACTTT. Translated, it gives CAWSQDRATGGNSPLHF.

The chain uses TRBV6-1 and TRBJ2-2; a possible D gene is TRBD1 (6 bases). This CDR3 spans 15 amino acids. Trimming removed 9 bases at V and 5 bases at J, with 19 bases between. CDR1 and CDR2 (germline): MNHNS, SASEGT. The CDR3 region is CASYLYRVYTGELFF. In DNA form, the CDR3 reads TGTGCCAGTTACCTTTACAGGGTCTATACCGGGGAGCTGTTTTTT.

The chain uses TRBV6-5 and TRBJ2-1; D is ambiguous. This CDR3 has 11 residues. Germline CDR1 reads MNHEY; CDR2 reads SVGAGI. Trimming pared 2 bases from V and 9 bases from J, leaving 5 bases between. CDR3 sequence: CASSYLSEQFF. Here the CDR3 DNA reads TGTGCCAGCAGTTACCTCAGTGAGCAGTTCTTC.

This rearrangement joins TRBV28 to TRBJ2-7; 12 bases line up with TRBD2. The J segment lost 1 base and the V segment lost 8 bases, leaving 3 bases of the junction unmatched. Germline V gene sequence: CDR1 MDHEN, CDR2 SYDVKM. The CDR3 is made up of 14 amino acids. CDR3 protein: CASCLAGGSYEQYF. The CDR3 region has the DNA TGTGCCAGCTGCCTAGCGGGAGGGTCCTACGAGCAGTACTTC.

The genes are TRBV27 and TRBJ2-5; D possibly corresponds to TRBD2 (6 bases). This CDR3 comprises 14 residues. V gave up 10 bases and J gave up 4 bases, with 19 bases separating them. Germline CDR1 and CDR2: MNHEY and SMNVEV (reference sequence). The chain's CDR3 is CATKNLGGGETQYF. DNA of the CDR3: TGTGCCACCAAAAACCTGGGGGGAGGAGAGACCCAGTACTTC.

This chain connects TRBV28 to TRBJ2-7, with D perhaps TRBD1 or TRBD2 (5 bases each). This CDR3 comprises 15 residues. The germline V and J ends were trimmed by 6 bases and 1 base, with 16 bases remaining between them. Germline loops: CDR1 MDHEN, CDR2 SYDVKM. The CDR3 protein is CASSDLGTASYEQYF. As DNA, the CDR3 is TGTGCCAGCAGCGATCTTGGGACGGCTTCCTACGAGCAGTACTTC.

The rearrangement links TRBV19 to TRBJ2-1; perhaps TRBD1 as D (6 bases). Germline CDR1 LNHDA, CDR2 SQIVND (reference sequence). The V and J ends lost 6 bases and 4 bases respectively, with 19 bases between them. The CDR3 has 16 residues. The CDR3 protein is CASSSIARGQYNEQFF. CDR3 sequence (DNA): TGTGCCAGTAGCTCGATAGCCAGGGGACAATACAATGAGCAGTTCTTC.

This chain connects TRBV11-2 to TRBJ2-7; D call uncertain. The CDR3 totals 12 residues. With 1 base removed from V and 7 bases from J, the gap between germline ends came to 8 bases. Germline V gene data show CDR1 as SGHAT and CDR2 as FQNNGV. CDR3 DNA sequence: TGTGCCAGCAGCTTAGCCTTTTTGGAGCAGTACTTC. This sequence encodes CASSLAFLEQYF.

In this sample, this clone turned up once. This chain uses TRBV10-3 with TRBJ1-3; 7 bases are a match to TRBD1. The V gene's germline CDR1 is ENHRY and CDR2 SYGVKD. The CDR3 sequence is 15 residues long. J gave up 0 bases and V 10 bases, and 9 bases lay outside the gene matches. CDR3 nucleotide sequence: TGTGCCAGCAGGGGGGCATCGGTCTCTGGAAACACCATATATTTT. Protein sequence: CASRGASVSGNTIYF.

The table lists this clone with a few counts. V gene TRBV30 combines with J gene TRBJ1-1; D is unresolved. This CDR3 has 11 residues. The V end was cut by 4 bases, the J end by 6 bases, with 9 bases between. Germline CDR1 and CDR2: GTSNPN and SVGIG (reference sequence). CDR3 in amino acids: CAWNPGAEAFF. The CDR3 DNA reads TGTGCCTGGAACCCGGGCGCTGAAGCTTTCTTT.

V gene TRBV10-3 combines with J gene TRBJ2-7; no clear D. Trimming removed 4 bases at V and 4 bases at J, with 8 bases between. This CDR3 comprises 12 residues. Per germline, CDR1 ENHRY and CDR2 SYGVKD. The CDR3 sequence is CAISGGVYEQYF. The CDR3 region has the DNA TGTGCCATCAGTGGTGGGGTTTACGAGCAGTACTTC.

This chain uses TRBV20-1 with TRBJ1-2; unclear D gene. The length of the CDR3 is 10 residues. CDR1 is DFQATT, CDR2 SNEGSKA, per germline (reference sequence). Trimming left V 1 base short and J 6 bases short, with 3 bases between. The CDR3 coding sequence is TGCAGTGCTAGAGGGAATGGCTACACCTTC. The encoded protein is CSARGNGYTF.

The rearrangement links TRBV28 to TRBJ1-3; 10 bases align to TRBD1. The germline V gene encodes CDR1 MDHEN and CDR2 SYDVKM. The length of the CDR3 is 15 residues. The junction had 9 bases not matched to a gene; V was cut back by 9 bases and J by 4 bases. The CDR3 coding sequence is TGTGCCAGTCGGACAGGGGGAATGAGAGGAAACACCATATATTTT. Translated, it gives CASRTGGMRGNTIYF.

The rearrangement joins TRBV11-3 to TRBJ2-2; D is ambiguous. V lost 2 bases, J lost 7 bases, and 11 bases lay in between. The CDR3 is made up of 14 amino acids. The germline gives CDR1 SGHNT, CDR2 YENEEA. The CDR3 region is CASSLRSGRGELFF. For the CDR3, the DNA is TGTGCCAGCAGCTTACGTTCCGGGCGCGGGGAGCTGTTTTTT.

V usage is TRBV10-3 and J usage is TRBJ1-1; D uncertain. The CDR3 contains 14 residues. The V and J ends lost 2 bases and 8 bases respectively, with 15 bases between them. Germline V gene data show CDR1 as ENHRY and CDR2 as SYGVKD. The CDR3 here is CAISENLGNGEAFF. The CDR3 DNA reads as TGTGCCATCAGTGAGAACCTCGGGAATGGAGAAGCTTTCTTT.

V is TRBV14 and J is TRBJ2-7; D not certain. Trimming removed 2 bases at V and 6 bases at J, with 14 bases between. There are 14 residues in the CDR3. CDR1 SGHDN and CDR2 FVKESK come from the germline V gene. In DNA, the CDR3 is TGTGCCAGCAGCCAACAATTCGACGGCTTCGAGCAGTACTTC. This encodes CASSQQFDGFEQYF. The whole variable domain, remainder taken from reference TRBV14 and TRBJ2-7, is EAGVTQFPSHSVIEKGQTVTLRCDPISGHDNLYWYRRVMGKEIKFLLHFVKESKQDESGMPNNRFLAERTGGTYSTLKVQPAELEDSGVYFCASSQQFDGFEQYFGPGTRLTVT.

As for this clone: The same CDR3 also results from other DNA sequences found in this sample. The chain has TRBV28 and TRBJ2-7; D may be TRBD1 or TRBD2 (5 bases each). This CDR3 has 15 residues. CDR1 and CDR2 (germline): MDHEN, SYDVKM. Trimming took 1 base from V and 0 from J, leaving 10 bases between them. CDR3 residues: CASSLSTGGSYEQYF. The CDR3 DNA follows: TGTGCCAGCAGTTTATCGACTGGGGGCTCCTACGAGCAGTACTTC.

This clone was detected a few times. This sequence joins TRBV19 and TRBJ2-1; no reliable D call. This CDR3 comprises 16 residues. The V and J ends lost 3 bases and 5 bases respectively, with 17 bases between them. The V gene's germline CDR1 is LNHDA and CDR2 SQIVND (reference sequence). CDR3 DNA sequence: TGTGCCAGTAGTATTTCAGGCTCGGCAATTAACAATGAGCAGTTCTTC. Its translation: CASSISGSAINNEQFF.

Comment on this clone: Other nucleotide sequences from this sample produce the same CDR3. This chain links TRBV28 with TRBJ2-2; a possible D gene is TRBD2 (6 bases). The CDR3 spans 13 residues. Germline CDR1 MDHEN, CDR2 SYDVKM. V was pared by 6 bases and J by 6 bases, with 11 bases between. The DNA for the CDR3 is TGTGCCAGCAGGAGAACGGGGGCCGGGGAGCTGTTTTTT. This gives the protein CASRRTGAGELFF.

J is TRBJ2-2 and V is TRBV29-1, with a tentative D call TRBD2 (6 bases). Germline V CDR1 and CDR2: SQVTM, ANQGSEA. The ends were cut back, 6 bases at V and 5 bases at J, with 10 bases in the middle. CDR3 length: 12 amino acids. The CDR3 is CSVLAVTGELFF. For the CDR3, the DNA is TGCAGCGTGTTAGCGGTGACCGGGGAGCTGTTTTTT.